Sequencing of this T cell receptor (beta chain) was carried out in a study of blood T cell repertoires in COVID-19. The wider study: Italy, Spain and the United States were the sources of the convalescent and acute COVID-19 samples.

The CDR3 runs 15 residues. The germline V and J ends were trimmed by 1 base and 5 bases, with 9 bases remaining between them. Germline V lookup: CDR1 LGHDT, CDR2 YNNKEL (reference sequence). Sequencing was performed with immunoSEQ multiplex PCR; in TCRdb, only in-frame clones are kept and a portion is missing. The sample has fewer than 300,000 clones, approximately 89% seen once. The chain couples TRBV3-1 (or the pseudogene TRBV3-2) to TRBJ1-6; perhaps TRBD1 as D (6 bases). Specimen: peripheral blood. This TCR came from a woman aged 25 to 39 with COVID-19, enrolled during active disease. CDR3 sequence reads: CASSQGTDHNSPLHF. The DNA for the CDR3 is TGTGCCAGCAGCCAAGGGACAGACCATAATTCACCCCTCCACTTT.